This T cell receptor beta chain was retrieved from a study of blood T cell repertoires in COVID-19. Overall study: There were acute and convalescent COVID-19 samples, and they came from the United States, Italy and Spain. Sources were T cells, B-cell-depleted T cells, or PBMCs; the material itself was cDNA or gDNA.

Germline V gives CDR1 KGHSH, CDR2 LQKENI. Trimming left V 6 bases short and J 5 bases short, with 17 bases between. This CDR3 is 15 amino acids long. In the source study's methods: Scientists estimated how many nucleated cells there were by amplifying reference gene primers. Using immunoSEQ multiplex PCR, the repertoire was profiled, and TCRdb retains in-frame clones only, with some absent. Clone size and the V and J calls come from that table; the DNA yielded D and trimming. The sample shows some 44,000 clones, about 90% of them seen only once. The genes are TRBV18 and TRBJ1-5, with TRBD1 as a possible D gene (5 bases). Sequencing was carried out using peripheral blood. The source of this sequence is a human donor in a cohort sampled during active COVID-19. CDR3 sequence reads: CASSQLGGGYQPQHF. The DNA for the CDR3 is TGTGCCAGCTCGCAACTCGGGGGTGGGTATCAGCCCCAGCATTTT.